This TCR beta chain derives from a study of OX40 agonist ivuxolimab in advanced cancers. Regarding the research as a whole: Ivuxolimab was an agonistic, fully human IgG2 monoclonal antibody directed against OX40 (CD134), a costimulatory receptor. Patients were allowed to have had prior anti-PD-1, anti-PD-L1 or anti-CTLA-4 therapy, and approximately 40% of the dose-escalation patients had been treated with checkpoint inhibitors. In the dose-escalation cohort, roughly 82% of patients were male, and the mean age was 60 years with a range of roughly 23 to 90. Intravenous ivuxolimab was administered to patients every 2 weeks at six dose levels: 0.01, 0.1, 0.3, 1.5, 3 and 10 mg/kg. Partial responses occurred in three dose-escalation patients: two with cutaneous melanoma and one with hepatocellular carcinoma. The paper reports the monotherapy dose-escalation portion (N ≈ 52 patients) of the phase I ivuxolimab trial. Of the roughly 52 dose-escalation patients, hepatocellular carcinoma was present in about 20, melanoma in approximately 15, renal cell carcinoma in 9 and head and neck cancer in 9. The point of sequencing TCRbeta in the periphery was to test whether ivuxolimab changed TCR sequence diversity and drove clonal T-cell expansion.

V drops 2 bases and J drops 5 bases, leaving 9 bases in between. CDR1 and CDR2 were assigned from the germline V gene as MDHEN and SYDVKM. Its CDR3 holds 13 amino acids, cysteine through phenylalanine. CDR3 DNA only is kept here, 39 bases in frame from base 1. Patients with autoimmune disease history or receiving systemic immunosuppression were excluded from the trial. Peripheral blood for TCR sequencing was drawn from every dose cohort at baseline, at cycle 4 day 1 and at cycle 7 day 1. The samples were taken from a phase I, first-in-human, multicenter, open-label dose-escalation trial of ivuxolimab. The trial enrolled adults with locally advanced or metastatic head and neck squamous cell, hepatocellular, melanoma or renal cell carcinoma. Before TCR sequencing, CD4+ T cells and CD8+ T cells were sorted from peripheral blood as separate populations. The investigation overall reported the following: Low levels of normalized T-cell clonal expansion were also seen in some patients who did not respond. Antigen specificity was not determined for the clonally expanded peripheral T cells. In the 0.1-3.0 mg/kg groups, partial responders were among the patients with the lowest normalized peripheral clonal expansion, particularly in CD8+ T cells. Clonal expansion of both CD4+ and CD8+ blood T cells was observed from baseline to week 6 at doses 0.1 to 3.0 mg/kg. After ivuxolimab, expanded clones were on average more numerous among CD8+ T cells than among CD4+ T cells.

For sequencing of the TCRbeta CDR3 region, genomic DNA was extracted from the sorted cells. The immunoSEQ Assay was used for sequencing of TCRbeta CDR3 regions. TCRdb mirrors the immuneACCESS table, restricted to in-frame sequences. Some clones are absent from its copies; in checked studies, under half trace to an unresolved V gene, and the reason for the others is unknown. This sample comprises under 80,000 clones, around 86% of them detected only once. The ten biggest clones cover just over 0.75% of the sample. Comments on this clone: What this receptor recognizes is not known. No per-base quality is available; no much larger clone lies one base away.

The TCR was taken from an adult with an advanced solid tumor such as melanoma, head and neck, liver or kidney cancer. Sequenced material: CD4+ or CD8+ T cells sorted from blood, taken in a trial of the OX40 agonist ivuxolimab. The chain is made from TRBV28 and TRBJ2-5, with a weak D call of TRBD1 (5 bases match). The DNA reads TGTGCCAGCAGTTTACGACAGAGGGAGACCCAGTACTTC. Its translation reads: CASSLRQRETQYF.